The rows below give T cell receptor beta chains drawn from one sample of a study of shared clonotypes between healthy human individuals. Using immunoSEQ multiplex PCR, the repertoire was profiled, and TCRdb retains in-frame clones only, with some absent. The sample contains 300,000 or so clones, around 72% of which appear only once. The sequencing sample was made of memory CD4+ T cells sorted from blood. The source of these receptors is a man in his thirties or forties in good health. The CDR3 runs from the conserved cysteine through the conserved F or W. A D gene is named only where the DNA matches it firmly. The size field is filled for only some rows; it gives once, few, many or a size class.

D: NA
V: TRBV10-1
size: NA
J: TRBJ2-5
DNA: TGCGCCAGCAGTGAGTCGGCGGGATTTGAGACCCAGTACTTC
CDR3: CASSESAGFETQYF

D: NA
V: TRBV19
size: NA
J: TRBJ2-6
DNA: TGTGCCAGTAGTATACGAGGGACATACTCTGGGGCCAACGTCCTGACTTTC
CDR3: CASSIRGTYSGANVLTF

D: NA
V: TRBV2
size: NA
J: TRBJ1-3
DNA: TGTGCCAGCAAGCAGGGGCCAAACTCTGGAAACACCATATATTTT
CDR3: CASKQGPNSGNTIYF

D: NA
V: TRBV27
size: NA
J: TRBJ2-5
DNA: TGTGCCAGCGGCCATGGGGGACAAGAGACCCAGTACTTC
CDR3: CASGHGGQETQYF

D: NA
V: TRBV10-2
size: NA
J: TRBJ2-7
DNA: TGCGCCAGCAGTGGAGCCCTAAGCTACGAGCAGTACTTC
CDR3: CASSGALSYEQYF

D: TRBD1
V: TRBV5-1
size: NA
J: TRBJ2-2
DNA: TGCGCCAGCAGCTTGGTTGGGACAGCCGGGATTAGCACCGGGGAGCTGTTTTTT
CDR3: CASSLVGTAGISTGELFF

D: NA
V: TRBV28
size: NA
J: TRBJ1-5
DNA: TGTGCCAGCAGCAACGATGGAGTGGTAAATAGCAATCAGCCCCAGCATTTT
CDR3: CASSNDGVVNSNQPQHF

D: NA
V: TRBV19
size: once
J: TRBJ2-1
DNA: TGTGCCAGTAGTCCCACGTCAGGGATTTACAATGAGCAGTTCTTC
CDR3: CASSPTSGIYNEQFF

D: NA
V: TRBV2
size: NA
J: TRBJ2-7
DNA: TGTGCCAGCAGTGTATCAAGGAGCTCCTACGAGCAGTACTTC
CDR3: CASSVSRSSYEQYF

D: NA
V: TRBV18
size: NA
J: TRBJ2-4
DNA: TGTGCCAGCTCACCCCCGGGACAAAACATTCAGTACTTC
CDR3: CASSPPGQNIQYF

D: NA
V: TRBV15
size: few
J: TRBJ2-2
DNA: TGTGCCACCAGCAAAACCCTCACCGGGGAGCTGTTTTTT
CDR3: CATSKTLTGELFF

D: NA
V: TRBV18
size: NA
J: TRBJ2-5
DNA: TGTGCCAGCTCACCACCATCGCAGGGTGAGACCCAGTACTTC
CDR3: CASSPPSQGETQYF

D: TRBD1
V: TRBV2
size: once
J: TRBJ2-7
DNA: TGTGCCAGCAGTGAACTATCGGGACAGGGAGTCTACGAGCAGTACTTC
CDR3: CASSELSGQGVYEQYF

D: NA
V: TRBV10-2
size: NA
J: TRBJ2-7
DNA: TGCGCCAGCAGTGACCCACCCCCCTACGAGCAGTACTTC
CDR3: CASSDPPPYEQYF

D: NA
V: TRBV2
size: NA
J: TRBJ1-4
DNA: TGTGCCAGCTATACGGACAGCAGGCGAAAACTGTTTTTT
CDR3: CASYTDSRRKLFF

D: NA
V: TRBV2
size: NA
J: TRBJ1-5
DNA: TGTGCCAGCAGTCAAAGCAGTAGCAATCAGCCCCAGCATTTT
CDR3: CASSQSSSNQPQHF

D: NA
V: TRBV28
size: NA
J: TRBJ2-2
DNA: TGTGCCAGCAGTTCTCGGATCCAAACCGGGGAGCTGTTTTTT
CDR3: CASSSRIQTGELFF

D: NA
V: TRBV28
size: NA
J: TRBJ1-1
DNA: TGTGCCAGCAGGTCGGGGGGCACTGAAGCTTTCTTT
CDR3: CASRSGGTEAFF

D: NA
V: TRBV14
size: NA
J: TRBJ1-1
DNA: TGTGCCAGCAGCGGCAGGGTTGGAGGTCAAGCTTTCTTT
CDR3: CASSGRVGGQAFF

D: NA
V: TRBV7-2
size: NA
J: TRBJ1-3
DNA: TGTGCCAGCAGCCCCTTGACAACCGCTGGAAACACCATATATTTT
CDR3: CASSPLTTAGNTIYF

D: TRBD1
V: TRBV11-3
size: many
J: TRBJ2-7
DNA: TGTGCCAGCAGTCATGGACAGGGAGGTTCCTACGAGCAGTACTTC
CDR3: CASSHGQGGSYEQYF

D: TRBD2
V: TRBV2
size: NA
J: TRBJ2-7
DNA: TGTGCCAGCAGTAAGCGGGAGACCAATATCTACGAGCAGTACTTC
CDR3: CASSKRETNIYEQYF

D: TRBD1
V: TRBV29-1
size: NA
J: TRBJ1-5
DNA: TGCAGCGTTGGAGGGGGCGAGAATCAGCCCCAGCATTTT
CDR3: CSVGGGENQPQHF

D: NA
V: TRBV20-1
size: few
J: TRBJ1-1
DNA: TGCAGCCCCAGCGTGAACACTGAAGCTTTCTTT
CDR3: CSPSVNTEAFF

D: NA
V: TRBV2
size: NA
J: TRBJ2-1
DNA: TGTGCCAGCAGCCCGCCGTACTCCTACAATGAGCAGTTCTTC
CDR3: CASSPPYSYNEQFF

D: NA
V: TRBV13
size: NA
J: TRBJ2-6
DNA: TGTGCCAGCAGCCCCCTGCGGAGCTCTGGGGCCAACGTCCTGACTTTC
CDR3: CASSPLRSSGANVLTF

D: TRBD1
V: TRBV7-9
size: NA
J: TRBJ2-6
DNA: TGTGCCAGCAGCTTAGGGTGGGGACAGGGGTGGTTTGGGGCCAACGTCCTGACTTTC
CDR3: CASSLGWGQGWFGANVLTF

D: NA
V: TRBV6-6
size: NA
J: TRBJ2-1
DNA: TGTGCCAGCAGTTACTCCAACAGGGTAAGGAGTGGTGAGCAGTTCTTC
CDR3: CASSYSNRVRSGEQFF

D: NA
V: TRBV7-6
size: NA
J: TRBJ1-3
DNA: TGTGCCAGCAGCTTAGAAGCCTGGGCCGGAAACACCATATATTTT
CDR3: CASSLEAWAGNTIYF

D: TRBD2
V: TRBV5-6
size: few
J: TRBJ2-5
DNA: TGTGCCAGCAGCTCCCTACTAACGGGGGGAGGGGAGACCCAGTACTTC
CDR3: CASSSLLTGGGETQYF

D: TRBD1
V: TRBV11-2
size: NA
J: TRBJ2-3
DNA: TGTGCCAGCAGCTTACGTTCGGGACAGGGCACAGATACGCAGTATTTT
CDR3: CASSLRSGQGTDTQYF

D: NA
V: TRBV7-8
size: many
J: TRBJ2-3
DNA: TGTGCCAGCAGCCGACAAGGTAGATCAGATACGCAGTATTTT
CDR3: CASSRQGRSDTQYF

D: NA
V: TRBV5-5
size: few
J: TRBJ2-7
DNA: TGTGCCAGCAGCCCATCGGGCGGTAGGGGCTACGAGCAGTACTTC
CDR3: CASSPSGGRGYEQYF

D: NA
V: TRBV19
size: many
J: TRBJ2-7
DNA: TGTGCCAGTAGTACATTAAAGGGTGGATCCTCCTACGAGCAGTACTTC
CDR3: CASSTLKGGSSYEQYF

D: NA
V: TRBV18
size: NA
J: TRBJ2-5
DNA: TGTGCCAGCTCACCTTTTGGGAGGGAGACCCAGTACTTC
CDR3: CASSPFGRETQYF

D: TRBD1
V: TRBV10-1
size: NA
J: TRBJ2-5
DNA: TGCGCCAGCAGTCCGGCCGGGACAGACCAAGAGACCCAGTACTTC
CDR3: CASSPAGTDQETQYF

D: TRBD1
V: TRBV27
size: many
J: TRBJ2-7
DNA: TGTGCCAGCAACACAGGGGAAACCTACGAGCAGTACTTC
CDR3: CASNTGETYEQYF

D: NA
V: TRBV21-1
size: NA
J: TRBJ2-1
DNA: TGTGCCAGCAGCAAATGGACCCAGAGCTCCTACAATGAGCAGTTCTTC
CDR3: CASSKWTQSSYNEQFF

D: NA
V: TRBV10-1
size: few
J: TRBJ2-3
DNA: TGCGCCAGCAGTGGCGATAGCACAGATACGCAGTATTTT
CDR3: CASSGDSTDTQYF

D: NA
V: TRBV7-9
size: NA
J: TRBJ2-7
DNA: TGTGCCAGCAGCTCACCCACACTGAATACCTACGAGCAGTACTTC
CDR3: CASSSPTLNTYEQYF

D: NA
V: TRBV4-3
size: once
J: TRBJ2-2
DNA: TGCGCCAGCAGCCAAGTAGTACGAGCCGGGGAGCTGTTTTTT
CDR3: CASSQVVRAGELFF

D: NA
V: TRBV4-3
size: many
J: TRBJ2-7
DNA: TGCGCCAGCAGCCAAGGTCTCGAGCAGTACTTC
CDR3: CASSQGLEQYF

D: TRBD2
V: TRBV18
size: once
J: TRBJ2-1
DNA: TGTGCCAGCTCCGTAAGCCCTAGCGGGAGTTCGCAGTTCTTC
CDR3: CASSVSPSGSSQFF

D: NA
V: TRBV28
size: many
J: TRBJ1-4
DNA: TGTGCCAGCATGAGACAGGTCCCAAATGAAAAACTGTTTTTT
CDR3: CASMRQVPNEKLFF

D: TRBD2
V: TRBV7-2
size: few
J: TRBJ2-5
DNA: TGTGCCAGCAGCTTTCAGCGGGGGAAAGAGACCCAGTACTTC
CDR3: CASSFQRGKETQYF

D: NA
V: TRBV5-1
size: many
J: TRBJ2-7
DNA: TGCGCCAGCAGCTTGGCTACCGGGACAATGTCTTACGAGCAGTACTTC
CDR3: CASSLATGTMSYEQYF

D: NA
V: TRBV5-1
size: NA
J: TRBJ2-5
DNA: TGCGCCAGCAGCTTGGATTTGACCGGGAGTGAGACCCAGTACTTC
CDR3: CASSLDLTGSETQYF

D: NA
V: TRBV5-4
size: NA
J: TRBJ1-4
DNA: TGTGCCAGCAGCATACAGGGTAATGAAAAACTGTTTTTT
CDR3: CASSIQGNEKLFF

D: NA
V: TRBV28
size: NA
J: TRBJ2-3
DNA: TGTGCCAGTTATAGCAGGTCTACGCAGTATTTT
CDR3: CASYSRSTQYF

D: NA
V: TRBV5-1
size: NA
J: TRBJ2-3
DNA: TGCGCCAGCAGCTTGGCGAGGGGCCAAATCATGGATACGCAGTATTTT
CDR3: CASSLARGQIMDTQYF

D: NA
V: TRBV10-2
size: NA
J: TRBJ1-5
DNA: TGCGCCAGCAGTGAAACCCATCAGCCCCAGCATTTT
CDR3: CASSETHQPQHF

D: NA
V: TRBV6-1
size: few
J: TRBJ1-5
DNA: TGTGCCAGCAGTGAAGTAACAGGGAGTGGGCAGCCCCAGCATTTT
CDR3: CASSEVTGSGQPQHF

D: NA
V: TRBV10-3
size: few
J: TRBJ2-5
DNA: TGTGCCATCGCGGTCCAAGGAACCCAGTACTTC
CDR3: CAIAVQGTQYF

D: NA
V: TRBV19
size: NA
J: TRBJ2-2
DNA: TGTGCCAGTAGTATCGTAGGGCGGTTGACCGGGGAGCTGTTTTTT
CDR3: CASSIVGRLTGELFF